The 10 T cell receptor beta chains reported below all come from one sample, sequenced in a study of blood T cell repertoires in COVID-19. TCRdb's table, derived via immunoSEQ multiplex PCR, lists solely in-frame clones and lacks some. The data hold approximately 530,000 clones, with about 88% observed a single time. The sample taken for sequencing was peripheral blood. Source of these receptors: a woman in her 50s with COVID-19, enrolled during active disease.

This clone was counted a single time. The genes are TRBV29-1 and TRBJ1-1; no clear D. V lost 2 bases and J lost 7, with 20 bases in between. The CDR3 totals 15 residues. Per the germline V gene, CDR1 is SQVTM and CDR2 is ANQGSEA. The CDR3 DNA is TGCAGCGTTGAATCAACAGTTCGGGAGGAGGATGAAGCTTTCTTT. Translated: CSVESTVREEDEAFF.

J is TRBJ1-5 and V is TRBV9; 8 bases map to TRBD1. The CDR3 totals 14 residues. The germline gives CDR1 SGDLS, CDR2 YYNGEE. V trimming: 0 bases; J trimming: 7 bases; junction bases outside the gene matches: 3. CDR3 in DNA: TGTGCCAGCAGCGTAGAGGGACAGGAACAGCCCCAGCATTTT. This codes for CASSVEGQEQPQHF.

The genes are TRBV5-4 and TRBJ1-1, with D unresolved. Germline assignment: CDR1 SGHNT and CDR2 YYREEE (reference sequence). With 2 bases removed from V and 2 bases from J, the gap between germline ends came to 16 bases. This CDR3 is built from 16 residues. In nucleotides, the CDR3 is TGTGCCAGCAGCTTAGGCGGAAAGCTTCCTAACACTGAAGCTTTCTTT. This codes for CASSLGGKLPNTEAFF.

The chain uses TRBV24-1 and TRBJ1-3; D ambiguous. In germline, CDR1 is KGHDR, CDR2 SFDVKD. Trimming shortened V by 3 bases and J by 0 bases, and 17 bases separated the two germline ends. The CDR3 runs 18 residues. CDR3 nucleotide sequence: TGTGCCACCAGTGATCGACAACCAATACTGAGCTCTGGAAACACCATATATTTT. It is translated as CATSDRQPILSSGNTIYF.

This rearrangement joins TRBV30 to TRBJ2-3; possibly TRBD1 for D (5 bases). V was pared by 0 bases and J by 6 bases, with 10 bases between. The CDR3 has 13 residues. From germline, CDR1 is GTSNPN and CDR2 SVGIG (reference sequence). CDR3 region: CAWSVQADDTQYF. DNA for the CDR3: TGTGCCTGGAGTGTACAGGCTGACGATACGCAGTATTTT. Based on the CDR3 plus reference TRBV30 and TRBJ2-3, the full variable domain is SQTIHQWPATLVQPVGSPLSLECTVEGTSNPNLYWYRQAAGRGLQLLFYSVGIGQISSEVPQNLSASRPQDRQFILSSKKLLLSDSGFYLCAWSVQADDTQYFGPGTRLTVL.

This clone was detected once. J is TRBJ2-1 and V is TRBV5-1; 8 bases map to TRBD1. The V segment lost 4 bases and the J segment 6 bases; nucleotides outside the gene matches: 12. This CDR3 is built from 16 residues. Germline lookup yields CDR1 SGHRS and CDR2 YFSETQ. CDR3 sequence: CASSPGQAVGRNEQFF. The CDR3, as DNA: TGCGCCAGCAGCCCGGGACAGGCAGTCGGTCGCAATGAGCAGTTCTTC.

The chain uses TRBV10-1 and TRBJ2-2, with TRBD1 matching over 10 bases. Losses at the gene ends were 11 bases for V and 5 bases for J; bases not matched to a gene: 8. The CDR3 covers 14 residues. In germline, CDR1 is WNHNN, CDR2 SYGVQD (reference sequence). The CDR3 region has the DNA TGCGCCCCCAGGGACAGGGGAAGGACCGGGGAGCTGTTTTTT. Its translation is CAPRDRGRTGELFF.

CDR3 nucleotides: TGTGCCAGCAGCTCTCCCGGGACAGGATCCTACGAGCAGTACTTC. Translated, it gives CASSSPGTGSYEQYF. The chain links TRBV7-8 to TRBJ2-7, with TRBD1 matching 8 bases. The germline V gene encodes CDR1 SGHVS and CDR2 FQNEAQ. The V gene end was trimmed by 4 bases and the J gene end by 1 base; junction bases not matched to a gene: 6. The CDR3 loop spans 15 amino acids.

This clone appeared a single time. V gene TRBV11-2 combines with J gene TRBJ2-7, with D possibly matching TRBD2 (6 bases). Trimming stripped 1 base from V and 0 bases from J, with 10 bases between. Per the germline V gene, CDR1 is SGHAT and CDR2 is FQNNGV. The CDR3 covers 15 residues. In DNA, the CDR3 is TGTGCCAGCAGCTTAGTAACTAGCCTCTCCTACGAGCAGTACTTC. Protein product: CASSLVTSLSYEQYF.

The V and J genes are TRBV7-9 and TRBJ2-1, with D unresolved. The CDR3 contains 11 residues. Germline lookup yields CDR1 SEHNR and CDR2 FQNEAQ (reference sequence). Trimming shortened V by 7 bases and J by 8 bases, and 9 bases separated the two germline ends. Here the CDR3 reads CASTVRDEQFF. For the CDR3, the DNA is TGTGCCAGCACGGTGCGTGATGAGCAGTTCTTC.